This is a list of T cell receptor beta chains from one sample in a study of blood T cell repertoires in COVID-19. The table came from immunoSEQ multiplex PCR; TCRdb's copy has only in-frame clones and leaves some out. Of roughly 330,000 clones listed, 80% to 90% are singletons. The sequencing sample was made of peripheral blood. All receptors come from a woman aged 45-60 years with acute or convalescent COVID-19. The CDR3 runs from the conserved cysteine through the conserved F or W. A D gene is named only where the DNA matches it firmly.

v_call: TRBV24-1; d_call: -; j_call: TRBJ1-1; cdr3_aa: CAVRQDTEAFF
v_call: TRBV12-5; d_call: TRBD1; j_call: TRBJ1-2; cdr3_aa: CASGLDRTGEIGYGYTF
v_call: TRBV5-1; d_call: TRBD2; j_call: TRBJ2-1; cdr3_aa: CASSLGGTTYNEQFF
v_call: TRBV6-5; d_call: TRBD1; j_call: TRBJ1-5; cdr3_aa: CASRPGQANQPQHF
v_call: TRBV5-4; d_call: -; j_call: TRBJ1-2; cdr3_aa: CASSLPEIYGYTF
v_call: TRBV7-9; d_call: TRBD1; j_call: TRBJ2-7; cdr3_aa: CASSGQTGVPYEQYF
v_call: TRBV30; d_call: -; j_call: TRBJ1-1; cdr3_aa: CAWSGGLEAFF
v_call: TRBV18; d_call: -; j_call: TRBJ2-7; cdr3_aa: CASSPPTSYEQYF
v_call: TRBV11-2; d_call: TRBD1; j_call: TRBJ1-5; cdr3_aa: CASSAQGQGQPQHF
v_call: TRBV2; d_call: -; j_call: TRBJ1-1; cdr3_aa: CASSEYATANTEAFF
v_call: TRBV14; d_call: -; j_call: TRBJ2-6; cdr3_aa: CASSLNSGANVLTF
v_call: TRBV2; d_call: TRBD1; j_call: TRBJ1-4; cdr3_aa: CASSADRGLFF
v_call: TRBV4-1; d_call: -; j_call: TRBJ2-3; cdr3_aa: CASSQTGGLVSDTQYF
v_call: TRBV4-1; d_call: TRBD1; j_call: TRBJ1-6; cdr3_aa: CASSPFPGQGLGSPLHF
v_call: TRBV5-1; d_call: TRBD2; j_call: TRBJ2-1; cdr3_aa: CASSTKRDGDNEQFF
v_call: TRBV7-9; d_call: TRBD2; j_call: TRBJ2-2; cdr3_aa: CASSPGLAGEGAGELFF
v_call: TRBV6-1; d_call: TRBD1; j_call: TRBJ1-2; cdr3_aa: CASSEAGTEVYGYTF
v_call: TRBV19; d_call: TRBD1; j_call: TRBJ1-5; cdr3_aa: CASSIDQRLQGGNQPQHF
v_call: TRBV4-3; d_call: TRBD2; j_call: TRBJ2-1; cdr3_aa: CASSQDTSGISYNEQFF
v_call: TRBV24-1; d_call: -; j_call: TRBJ2-3; cdr3_aa: CATSDPRGTSSDTQYF
v_call: TRBV30; d_call: -; j_call: TRBJ1-6; cdr3_aa: CAWRGGGGYSPLHF
v_call: TRBV5-5; d_call: TRBD2; j_call: TRBJ2-5; cdr3_aa: CASSPGLADQETQYF
v_call: TRBV6-1; d_call: TRBD1; j_call: TRBJ1-6; cdr3_aa: CASSETDRIYSPLHF
v_call: TRBV4-1; d_call: -; j_call: TRBJ1-6; cdr3_aa: CASSLEGGYNSPLHF
v_call: TRBV2; d_call: -; j_call: TRBJ2-3; cdr3_aa: CASNGQGPDTQYF
v_call: TRBV7-8; d_call: TRBD1; j_call: TRBJ2-2; cdr3_aa: CASSPRSGTGASGTGELFF
v_call: TRBV9; d_call: TRBD1; j_call: TRBJ2-1; cdr3_aa: CASSARGGQGMDNEQFF
v_call: TRBV11-3; d_call: TRBD1; j_call: TRBJ1-6; cdr3_aa: CASSLQGVNSPLHF
v_call: TRBV2; d_call: -; j_call: TRBJ1-1; cdr3_aa: CASSTFLQDTEAFF
v_call: TRBV24-1; d_call: TRBD2; j_call: TRBJ2-3; cdr3_aa: CATSDSLLATSTDTQYF
v_call: TRBV2; d_call: -; j_call: TRBJ1-3; cdr3_aa: CASRTDRSSGNTIYF
v_call: TRBV24-1; d_call: -; j_call: TRBJ2-6; cdr3_aa: CATSDTGSGANVLTF
v_call: TRBV10-2; d_call: -; j_call: TRBJ2-1; cdr3_aa: CASSTEDTGVDEQFF
v_call: TRBV6-2/TRBV6-3; d_call: -; j_call: TRBJ1-1; cdr3_aa: CASSVGLPHSEAFF
v_call: TRBV18; d_call: TRBD2; j_call: TRBJ2-5; cdr3_aa: CASSPNLVAGGQETQYF
v_call: TRBV5-8; d_call: TRBD2; j_call: TRBJ2-1; cdr3_aa: CASSFGGGANEQFF
v_call: TRBV7-6; d_call: TRBD1; j_call: TRBJ2-7; cdr3_aa: CASSRTQGSEQYF
v_call: TRBV28; d_call: TRBD2; j_call: TRBJ2-2; cdr3_aa: CAALAGVTEELFF
v_call: TRBV27; d_call: -; j_call: TRBJ1-2; cdr3_aa: CASRPNRDSYGYTF
v_call: TRBV30; d_call: -; j_call: TRBJ2-5; cdr3_aa: CAWRKPIQETQYF
v_call: TRBV10-3; d_call: TRBD1; j_call: TRBJ1-5; cdr3_aa: CAIANGQEGNQPQHF